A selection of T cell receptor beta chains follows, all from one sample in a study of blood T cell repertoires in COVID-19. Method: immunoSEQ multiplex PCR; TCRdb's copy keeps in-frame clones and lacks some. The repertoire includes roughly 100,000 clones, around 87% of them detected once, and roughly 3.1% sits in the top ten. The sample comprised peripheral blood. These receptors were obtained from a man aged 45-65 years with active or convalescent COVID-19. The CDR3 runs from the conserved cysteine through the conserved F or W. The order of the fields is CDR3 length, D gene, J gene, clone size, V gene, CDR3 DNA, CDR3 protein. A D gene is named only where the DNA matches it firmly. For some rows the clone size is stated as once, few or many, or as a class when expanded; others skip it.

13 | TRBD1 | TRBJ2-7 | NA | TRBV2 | TGTGCCAGCAGAGACAGGGTCCTTTACGAGCAGTACTTC | CASRDRVLYEQYF
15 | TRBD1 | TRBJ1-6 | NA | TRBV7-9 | TGTGCCAGCAGCTTAACGGACAGGGGGCTTCCACCCCTCCACTTT | CASSLTDRGLPPLHF
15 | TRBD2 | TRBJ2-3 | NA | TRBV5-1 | TGCGCCAGCAGCTTGACTAGCGGGGGGGCAGATACGCAGTATTTT | CASSLTSGGADTQYF
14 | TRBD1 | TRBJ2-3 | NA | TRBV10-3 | TGTGCCATACGGGACAGGGTAGTTGGCGATACGCAGTATTTT | CAIRDRVVGDTQYF
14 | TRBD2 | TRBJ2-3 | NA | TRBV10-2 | TGCGCCAGCAGGCCGGCGGGGGAGTCAGATACGCAGTATTTT | CASRPAGESDTQYF
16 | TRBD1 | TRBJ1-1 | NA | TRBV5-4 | TGTGCCAGCAGCCCGGTGGCAGGGGGGATGAACACTGAAGCTTTCTTT | CASSPVAGGMNTEAFF
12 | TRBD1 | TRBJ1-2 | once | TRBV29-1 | TGCAGCGGGTTTGACAGGGAAAGGAGCTACACCTTC | CSGFDRERSYTF
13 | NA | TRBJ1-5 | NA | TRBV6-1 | TGTGCCAGCAGTGAAATTGAGAATCAGCCCCAGCATTTT | CASSEIENQPQHF
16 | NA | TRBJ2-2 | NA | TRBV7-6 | TGTGCCAGCAGCTTAGTCGGGAGCCCGAACACCGGGGAGCTGTTTTTT | CASSLVGSPNTGELFF
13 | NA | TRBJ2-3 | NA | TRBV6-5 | TGTGCCAGCAGGGCGGCGGTGTCTGTGGCGCAGTATTTT | CASRAAVSVAQYF
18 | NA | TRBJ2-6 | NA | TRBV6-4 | TGTGCCAGCAGCTCCTCGGGGTGGAAGGGATCTGGGGCCAACGTCCTGACTTTC | CASSSSGWKGSGANVLTF
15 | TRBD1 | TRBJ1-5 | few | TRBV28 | TGTGCCAGCAGTTTATCCCAGGGGGGTACCCAGCCCCAGCATTTT | CASSLSQGGTQPQHF
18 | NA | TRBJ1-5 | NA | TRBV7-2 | TGTGCCAGCAGCCCCCAGGGAGGAGGGAGTGGTAGCAATCAGCCCCAGCATTTT | CASSPQGGGSGSNQPQHF
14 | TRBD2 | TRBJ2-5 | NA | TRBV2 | TGTGCCAGTCAACTCGGGGGGGCCGTTGAGACCCAGTACTTC | CASQLGGAVETQYF
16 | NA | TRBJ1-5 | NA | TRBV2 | TGTGCCAGCAGTGAAGCGCTTCAGGAACATGGCCAGCCCCAGCATTTT | CASSEALQEHGQPQHF
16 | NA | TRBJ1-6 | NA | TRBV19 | TGTGCCAGTAGTTTCGGACAGCCGACCTATAATTCACCCCTCCACTTT | CASSFGQPTYNSPLHF
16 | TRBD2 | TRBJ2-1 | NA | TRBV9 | TGTGCCAGCAGCTGGACTAGCGGGGGGGTTATGAATGAGCAGTTCTTC | CASSWTSGGVMNEQFF
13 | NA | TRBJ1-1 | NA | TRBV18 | TGTGCCAGCTCACCACTGCAGGGCACTGAAGCTTTCTTT | CASSPLQGTEAFF
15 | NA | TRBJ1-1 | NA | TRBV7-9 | TGTGCCAGCAGCGATTTCCCAAGTGGCGGCACTGAAGCTTTCTTT | CASSDFPSGGTEAFF
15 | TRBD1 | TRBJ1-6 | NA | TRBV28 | TGTGCCAGCAGTCCAGACAGGGTCGGCAATTCACCCCTCCACTTT | CASSPDRVGNSPLHF
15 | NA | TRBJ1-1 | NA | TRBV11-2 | TGTGCCAGCAGCTTAGTGTCTGGGGGCGAAACTGAAGCTTTCTTT | CASSLVSGGETEAFF
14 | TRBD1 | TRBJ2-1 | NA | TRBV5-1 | TGCGCCAGCAGCCTGATGACAGGGTCCAATGAGCAGTTCTTC | CASSLMTGSNEQFF
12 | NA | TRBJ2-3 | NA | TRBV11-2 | TGTGCGGGGGCAAGGAGCACAGATACGCAGTATTTT | CAGARSTDTQYF
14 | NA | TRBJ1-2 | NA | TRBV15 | TGTGCCACCAGCACAACAGAGACAGGAAACGGCTACACCTTC | CATSTTETGNGYTF
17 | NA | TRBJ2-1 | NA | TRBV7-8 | TGTGCCAGCAGCCCAAGCCGAGGGGCGGGGCCATACAATGAGCAGTTCTTC | CASSPSRGAGPYNEQFF
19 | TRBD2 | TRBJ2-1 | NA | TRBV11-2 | TGTGCCAGCAGCCCCTCTCAAAAGCCTGTAAGCGGGACCTACAATGAGCAGTTCTTC | CASSPSQKPVSGTYNEQFF